One TCR beta chain is described in this entry. Its antigen is as yet unknown. This entry comes from a study of Graves' ophthalmopathy and Graves' hyperthyroidism. Findings of the study overall: A model of 13 signatures distinguished ophthalmopathy from stable hyperthyroidism at approximately 89% sensitivity and 81.08% specificity.

Transcripts of RNA were the source for amplifying TCR beta CDR3 regions. HTBI-primed first-round RT-PCR preceded second-round multiplex PCR. TCRdb reprocessed the multiplex PCR reads with MiXCR, giving one entry per CDR3 protein. The data hold 650,000 to 800,000 distinct CDR3 sequences, with roughly 41% observed a single time. Ophthalmopathy donors showed moderate-to-severe activity, CAS ≥3, NOSPECS ≥4 and a duration under 3 months. Patients were left out if they had other autoimmune diseases, uncontrolled infections, pregnancy or lactation. The source of the PBMCs was 10 ml of fresh peripheral blood. V was trimmed by 4 bases and J by 4 bases, leaving 19 bases between them. The germline V gene has CDR1 LGHNT and CDR2 FRNRAP. CDR3 length: 16 residues.

Source material: peripheral blood. This clonotype originated in an adult man with Graves' ophthalmopathy. The V gene is TRBV12-5, the J gene TRBJ1-2, with D maybe TRBD1 (6 bases). The CDR3 sequence: CASGSDLPGARYGYTF. Written as DNA, the CDR3 is TGTGCTAGTGGTTCCGACCTTCCGGGGGCGCGCTATGGCTACACCTTC.